These T cell receptor beta chains were read from a single sample in a study of blood T cells in healthy people across ages. TCRdb re-derived calls from the 5' RACE reads in MiXCR, one entry per CDR3 protein. The table lists 800,000 or so distinct CDR3 sequences, more than 35% of them singletons, with about a sixth in the top ten. Specimen: blood. The receptors shown here come from a man older than 75 in good health. CDR3s include the opening cysteine and the closing phenylalanine or tryptophan. Each record gives: clone size, J gene, V gene, D gene, CDR3 DNA, CDR3 protein. D genes are given only for firm matches. A clone size is listed for some rows: how often the clone was seen (once, few, many), or a class if it is expanded.

size: few; J: TRBJ1-6; V: TRBV20-1; D: TRBD1; DNA: TGCAGTGCTCGGGACAGGGCGGCTTCACCCCCCCACTTT; CDR3: CSARDRAASPPHF
size: few; J: TRBJ2-1; V: TRBV20-1; D: TRBD2; DNA: TGCAGTGCCTCTGCGGGGGAGTCCTACAATGAGCAGTTCTTC; CDR3: CSASAGESYNEQFF
size: few; J: TRBJ2-7; V: TRBV4-2; D: TRBD1; DNA: TGTGCCAGCAGCCCAGGGGGTTCACTTACCTACGAGCAGTACTTC; CDR3: CASSPGGSLTYEQYF
size: many; J: TRBJ2-7; V: TRBV20-1; D: NA; DNA: TGCAGTGCTAGAGAACTGTTCGGGGGAGGATACGAGCAGTACTTC; CDR3: CSARELFGGGYEQYF
size: NA; J: TRBJ1-5; V: TRBV5-5; D: NA; DNA: TGTGCCAGCAGCCCCTTCCTTGCCGGGGATCAGCCCCAGCATTTT; CDR3: CASSPFLAGDQPQHF
size: NA; J: TRBJ1-5; V: TRBV2; D: NA; DNA: TGTGCCAGCAGCGCGGAGAGGCAGGGAGCTCAGCCCCAGCATTTT; CDR3: CASSAERQGAQPQHF
size: NA; J: TRBJ2-1; V: TRBV15; D: TRBD2; DNA: TGTGCCACCAGCTCCCTACTAGCGGGAGTAACCTACAATGAGCGGTTCTTC; CDR3: CATSSLLAGVTYNERFF
size: NA; J: TRBJ2-7; V: TRBV7-9; D: TRBD1; DNA: TGTGCCAGCAGCCACGCAGGGGGCCCTCGCGAGCAGTACTTC; CDR3: CASSHAGGPREQYF
size: many; J: TRBJ1-2; V: TRBV7-2; D: NA; DNA: TGTGCCAGCAGCTTAGAAGCTGTCTATGGCTACACCTTC; CDR3: CASSLEAVYGYTF
size: NA; J: TRBJ2-7; V: TRBV30; D: NA; DNA: TGTGCCTGGAGTGATTACGCTTCTTACGAGCAGTACTTC; CDR3: CAWSDYASYEQYF
size: NA; J: TRBJ2-2; V: TRBV12-3/TRBV12-4; D: NA; DNA: TGTGCCAGCAGTCCGTACCGGGGCGCCCGTGGCGTATCCGGGGAGCTGTTTTTT; CDR3: CASSPYRGARGVSGELFF
size: many; J: TRBJ1-2; V: TRBV12-3/TRBV12-4; D: NA; DNA: TGTGCCAGCAGTTTCGGGGTAGACGGCTACACCTTC; CDR3: CASSFGVDGYTF
size: NA; J: TRBJ2-5; V: TRBV3-1; D: TRBD2; DNA: TGTGCCAGCAGCCAAGATATCCTAGCGGGGCGGGAGACCCAGTACTTC; CDR3: CASSQDILAGRETQYF
size: few; J: TRBJ1-1; V: TRBV20-1; D: NA; DNA: TGCAGTGCTAGAGTCGGAGTCATAGGCAGTGAAGCTTTCTTT; CDR3: CSARVGVIGSEAFF
size: few; J: TRBJ1-4; V: TRBV11-3; D: TRBD1; DNA: TGTGCCAGCAGCTCTCAGACAGGGGAGAATGAAAAACTGTTTTTT; CDR3: CASSSQTGENEKLFF
size: few; J: TRBJ2-5; V: TRBV29-1; D: NA; DNA: TGCAGCGTTGAGGCGGGTCCACAAGAGACCCAGTACTTC; CDR3: CSVEAGPQETQYF
size: NA; J: TRBJ2-5; V: TRBV20-1; D: NA; DNA: TGCAGTGCGGAGGACTCAGAGACCCAGTACTTC; CDR3: CSAEDSETQYF
size: few; J: TRBJ2-7; V: TRBV20-1; D: TRBD2; DNA: TGCAGTGCTAGAGATCGGATGGCGGGAGAACTCTACGAGCAGTACTTC; CDR3: CSARDRMAGELYEQYF
size: NA; J: TRBJ2-7; V: TRBV4-1; D: NA; DNA: TGCGCCAGCAGCCAAGTACAGGGAGACTACGAGCAGTACTTC; CDR3: CASSQVQGDYEQYF
size: many; J: TRBJ2-6; V: TRBV7-2; D: TRBD1; DNA: TGTGCCAGCAGGTTAACCGGGACAGCTAGCTCTGGGGCCAACGTCCTGACTTTC; CDR3: CASRLTGTASSGANVLTF
size: NA; J: TRBJ2-1; V: TRBV18; D: NA; DNA: TGTGCCAGCATAGACTGGAGCTCCTACAATGAGCAGTTCTTC; CDR3: CASIDWSSYNEQFF
size: many; J: TRBJ2-5; V: TRBV2; D: NA; DNA: TGTGCCAGCAGTGAACGTCGGGTAGAGACCCAGTACTTC; CDR3: CASSERRVETQYF
size: NA; J: TRBJ2-1; V: TRBV20-1; D: NA; DNA: TGCAGTGCTAGAGTCGGAACTAGCCTTTTCGGGCAGTTCTTC; CDR3: CSARVGTSLFGQFF
size: few; J: TRBJ2-7; V: TRBV2; D: TRBD1; DNA: TGTGCCACAGGAGAAGGACAGGGGGCTTACGAGCAGTACTTC; CDR3: CATGEGQGAYEQYF
size: many; J: TRBJ2-7; V: TRBV20-1; D: NA; DNA: TGCAGTGCTCGACAGTACTCCTACGAGCAGTACTTC; CDR3: CSARQYSYEQYF
size: NA; J: TRBJ2-1; V: TRBV7-2; D: TRBD2; DNA: TGTGCCAGCAGCTTGGGACCTACTAGCGGGTCCGAGCAGTTCTTC; CDR3: CASSLGPTSGSEQFF
size: NA; J: TRBJ2-1; V: TRBV4-3; D: NA; DNA: TGCGCCAGCAGCCAAGATTTCAGGAGCTCCTACAATGAGCAGTTCTTC; CDR3: CASSQDFRSSYNEQFF
size: NA; J: TRBJ2-5; V: TRBV4-3; D: NA; DNA: TGCGCCAGCAGCCAAGATCGCCTCGACGGGGAGACCCAGTACTTC; CDR3: CASSQDRLDGETQYF
size: NA; J: TRBJ1-2; V: TRBV12-3/TRBV12-4; D: TRBD1; DNA: TGTGCCAGCAGTTTAGAATCAGGGGGAGTTGGGCGAGGCTACACCTTC; CDR3: CASSLESGGVGRGYTF
size: NA; J: TRBJ2-5; V: TRBV20-1; D: NA; DNA: TGCAGTGCTTTAGACAGTCCAGTAGGGACCCAGTACTTC; CDR3: CSALDSPVGTQYF
size: few; J: TRBJ2-5; V: TRBV18; D: NA; DNA: TGTGCCAGCTCACCATTTACAGGGAGCCGGGAGACCCAGTACTTC; CDR3: CASSPFTGSRETQYF
size: few; J: TRBJ2-5; V: TRBV30; D: NA; DNA: TGTGCCTGGAGTGTACAGAGAGAGACCCAGTACTTC; CDR3: CAWSVQRETQYF
size: once; J: TRBJ2-7; V: TRBV14; D: NA; DNA: TGTGCCAGCAGCCATCAGAATAGGGCCCCACCAGAGGCCCAGTACTTC; CDR3: CASSHQNRAPPEAQYF
size: NA; J: TRBJ1-1; V: TRBV19; D: NA; DNA: TGTGCCAGTAACCAGAGACAGAACACTGAAGCTTTCTTT; CDR3: CASNQRQNTEAFF
size: NA; J: TRBJ2-1; V: TRBV20-1; D: TRBD2; DNA: TGCAGTGCTGCGGGACTAGCGGGATACAATGAGCAGTTCTTC; CDR3: CSAAGLAGYNEQFF
size: few; J: TRBJ2-3; V: TRBV12-3/TRBV12-4; D: TRBD2; DNA: TGTGCCAGCAGTCCGAGCGGGGGTTTGGATACGCAGTATTTT; CDR3: CASSPSGGLDTQYF
size: NA; J: TRBJ2-4; V: TRBV6-4; D: TRBD1; DNA: TGTGCCAGCAGTGACAGGGGAGTAAGGGGGCTCAAAAACATTCAGTACTTC; CDR3: CASSDRGVRGLKNIQYF
size: NA; J: TRBJ2-1; V: TRBV7-2; D: NA; DNA: TGTGCCAGCAGCTTATCCCGGGAGACCCAGTTCTTC; CDR3: CASSLSRETQFF
size: NA; J: TRBJ2-7; V: TRBV6-2/TRBV6-3; D: NA; DNA: TGTGCCAGCACTAAGGGGTCGCCATACGAGCAGTACTTC; CDR3: CASTKGSPYEQYF
size: NA; J: TRBJ2-1; V: TRBV18; D: NA; DNA: TGTGCCAGCTCACCATTCGGGACTGGGACTGAGCAGTTCTTC; CDR3: CASSPFGTGTEQFF
size: NA; J: TRBJ1-5; V: TRBV29-1; D: NA; DNA: TGCAGCGTTGGAGGGATGGATCAGCCCCAGCATTTT; CDR3: CSVGGMDQPQHF
size: NA; J: TRBJ2-7; V: TRBV29-1; D: NA; DNA: TGCAGCGTGGAGGACAGAACCAGATCCTACGAGCAGTACTTC; CDR3: CSVEDRTRSYEQYF
size: many; J: TRBJ1-2; V: TRBV7-2; D: NA; DNA: TGTGCCAGCAGCTTAGATTTAGACGTGACCTATGGCTACACCTTC; CDR3: CASSLDLDVTYGYTF
size: many; J: TRBJ2-3; V: TRBV25-1; D: NA; DNA: TGTGCCAGCAGTGGCGTGGCTGTTGCAGATACGCAGTATTTT; CDR3: CASSGVAVADTQYF
size: NA; J: TRBJ2-1; V: TRBV3-1; D: NA; DNA: TGTGCCAGCAGCCAAGATTGGAACAACCCCTCCTACAATGGGCAGTTCTTC; CDR3: CASSQDWNNPSYNGQFF
size: NA; J: TRBJ2-5; V: TRBV2; D: NA; DNA: TGTGCCAGCAGTGAAGAGGGTGGAGAGACCCAGTACTTC; CDR3: CASSEEGGETQYF